One and the same sample provided the 23 T cell receptor beta chains below, sequenced in a study of T cells in Graves' hyperthyroidism and ophthalmopathy (dated by TCRdb to the late 2010s). Receptors were amplified or captured by multiplex PCR. TCRdb records Illumina HiSeq 2000 as the sequencer. TCR beta CDR3 regions were amplified from RNA transcripts. A first-round RT-PCR of the TCR CDR3 used the HTBI primer set with the Qiagen OneStep RT-PCR kit. In-frame beta chains were kept once TCRdb had trimmed the public reads at Q25 with fastp and called clones with MiXCR. Each CDR3 protein appears once, grouped with its most common genes and DNA. Within this sample are about 260,000 distinct CDR3 sequences, with about 20% of them counted one time only. The biggest ten clones account for roughly 60% of the sample. The sample was blood. The source of these receptors is a man between 25 and 39 years old with Graves' ophthalmopathy.

This clonotype was detected many times. V and J are TRBV11-3 and TRBJ2-7; weak D call: TRBD1 (6 bases). The CDR3 has 16 residues. V lost 1 base and J 5 bases, leaving 18 bases between the germline ends. Germline V CDR1 and CDR2: SGHNT, YENEEA. CDR3 DNA sequence: TGTGCCAGCAGCTTAGCTGGACAGCCCCCCAGCCACGAGCAGTACTTC. Translation: CASSLAGQPPSHEQYF.

This clonotype has only a few counts. This chain joins TRBV5-5 and TRBJ2-1; 12 bases map to TRBD1. The V gene end was trimmed by 1 base and the J gene end by 8 bases; junction bases not matched to a gene: 10. There are 17 residues in the CDR3. The V gene's germline CDR1 is SGHKS and CDR2 YYEKEE (reference sequence). The CDR3 bases are TGTGCCAGCAGCTTGTATTTGGGGACAGGGGGCAGCGATGAGCAGTTCTTC. This gives the protein CASSLYLGTGGSDEQFF.

V is TRBV27 and J is TRBJ2-1; 13 bases map to TRBD2. The CDR3 is made up of 17 amino acids. The ends lost 3 bases at V and 5 bases at J; junction bases unmatched: 7. In germline, CDR1 is MNHEY, CDR2 SMNVEV (reference sequence). In nucleotides, the CDR3 is TGTGCCAGCAGTTTCTCGGGACTAGCGGGATTTGACAATGAGCAGTTCTTC. Its protein is CASSFSGLAGFDNEQFF.

There are a few counts of this clonotype. The V call is TRBV6-1, the J call TRBJ1-4, with unresolved D. The CDR3 is 12 amino acids. CDR1 is MNHNS and CDR2 is SASEGT in the germline V gene. With 3 bases removed from V and 8 bases from J, the gap between germline ends came to 7 bases. CDR3 in amino acids: CASSDYNEKLFF. CDR3 nucleotide sequence: TGTGCCAGCAGTGACTACAACGAAAAACTGTTTTTT.

V usage is TRBV10-3 and J usage is TRBJ1-4, with D perhaps matching TRBD1 (5 bases). With 11 bases removed from V and 3 bases from J, the gap between germline ends came to 13 bases. The V gene's germline CDR1 is ENHRY and CDR2 SYGVKD. The CDR3 totals 13 residues. CDR3 protein: CAATRGPNEKLFF. CDR3 in DNA: TGTGCCGCCACACGGGGCCCTAATGAAAAACTGTTTTTT.

This clonotype occurred once. V is TRBV5-1 and J is TRBJ2-7, with TRBD1 matching 7 bases. The CDR3 covers 16 residues. Germline lookup yields CDR1 SGHRS and CDR2 YFSETQ. Trimming took 4 bases from V and 2 from J; bases not matched to a gene: 12. The CDR3 DNA reads as TGCGCCAGCAGCCGCAGCAGGGACAGTTTACCCTACGAGCAGTACTTC. This encodes CASSRSRDSLPYEQYF.

V is TRBV6-2 or TRBV6-3 and J is TRBJ2-2; TRBD2 aligns across 12 bases. The CDR3 spans 16 residues. CDR1 is MNHEY, CDR2 SVGEGT, per germline. After removal of 6 bases from V and 8 bases from J, the junction contained 10 bases not matched to a gene. The CDR3, as DNA: TGTGCCAGCAGACGAACCGGGACTAGCGGGTTGGGGGAGCTGTTTTTT. This codes for CASRRTGTSGLGELFF.

V and J are TRBV7-9 and TRBJ1-2, with D unresolved. Germline-derived CDR1 and CDR2 are SEHNR and FQNEAQ (reference sequence). V was shortened by 3 bases and J by 7 bases, with 12 bases between the two germline ends. The CDR3 loop spans 13 amino acids. CDR3 sequence: CASSFASVSGYTF. The CDR3 nucleotides read TGTGCCAGCAGCTTCGCATCCGTCTCTGGCTACACCTTC.

Written as DNA, the CDR3 is TGCAGCGTTGACCTCGGGACAGGGGGGATTCAAGAGACCCAGTACTTC. Residues: CSVDLGTGGIQETQYF. The rearrangement uses TRBV29-1 and TRBJ2-5, with 11 nucleotides matching TRBD1. The CDR3 spans 16 residues. Germline assignment: CDR1 SQVTM and CDR2 ANQGSEA. J lost 2 bases, V lost 3 bases, and 8 bases had no gene match. The variable domain in full, completed from reference TRBV29-1 and TRBJ2-5, reads SAVISQKPSRDICQRGTSLTIQCQVDSQVTMMFWYRQQPGQSLTLIATANQGSEATYESGFVIDKFPISRPNLTFSTLTVSNMSPEDSSIYLCSVDLGTGGIQETQYFGPGTRLLVL.

In the case of this clonotype: The conserved phenylalanine or tryptophan is not found at the CDR3 terminus, so this likely reflects a read error. This chain links TRBV11-2 with TRBJ1-5; D is perhaps TRBD1 (5 bases). The CDR3 is made up of 15 amino acids. Germline V gene lookup returns CDR1 SGHAT and CDR2 FQNNGV. V lost 1 base and J lost 4, with 11 bases in between. CDR3 bases: TGTGCCAGCAGCTTAGCGACAGAGGAAAATCAGCCCCAGCATCTT. Protein: CASSLATEENQPQHL.

The J gene is TRBJ2-1, the V gene TRBV29-1, with 8 positions matching TRBD2. This CDR3 has 13 residues. With V trimmed by 8 bases and J by 10 bases, 13 bases remained unmatched. Germline CDR1 and CDR2: SQVTM and ANQGSEA. The CDR3 here is CSPALTSDAEQFF. The CDR3 DNA is TGCAGCCCAGCCCTGACTAGCGACGCCGAGCAGTTCTTC.

This clonotype was observed a handful of times. CDR3 in DNA: TGTGCCACCAGTCAGGAGGACAATTCACCCCTCCACTTT. It is translated as CATSQEDNSPLHF. The V call is TRBV24-1, the J call TRBJ1-6; D gene uncertain. This CDR3 contains 13 residues. Germline values: CDR1 KGHDR, CDR2 SFDVKD. V was trimmed by 6 bases and J by 7 bases, leaving 9 bases between them.

This chain connects TRBV30 to TRBJ1-2; D uncertain. V dropped 1 base and J dropped 1 base, with 13 bases sitting between them. Germline CDR1 is GTSNPN and CDR2 is SVGIG (reference sequence). CDR3 size: 15 residues. The CDR3 sequence is CAWSAAGEGNYGYTF. CDR3 coding DNA: TGTGCCTGGAGTGCCGCGGGCGAGGGTAACTATGGCTACACCTTC. The whole variable domain, filled in from reference TRBV30 and TRBJ1-2, reads SQTIHQWPATLVQPVGSPLSLECTVEGTSNPNLYWYRQAAGRGLQLLFYSVGIGQISSEVPQNLSASRPQDRQFILSSKKLLLSDSGFYLCAWSAAGEGNYGYTFGSGTRLTVV.

This clonotype was observed a handful of times. The chain links TRBV20-1 to TRBJ1-5; 11 bases fit TRBD1. The J segment lost 7 bases and the V segment lost 0 bases, leaving 2 bases of the junction unmatched. Germline CDR1 is DFQATT and CDR2 is SNEGSKA (reference sequence). There are 14 residues in the CDR3. The CDR3 bases are TGCAGTGCTAGAGATGGGACAGGGGGGCAGCCCCAGCATTTT. Translated, it gives CSARDGTGGQPQHF.

In this sample, this clonotype turned up a few times. The chain carries TRBV20-1 and TRBJ1-4, with TRBD1 matching over 7 bases. Losses at the gene ends were 0 bases for V and 8 bases for J; bases not matched to a gene: 6. The CDR3 spans 14 residues. Germline CDR1 reads DFQATT; CDR2 reads SNEGSKA (reference sequence). The CDR3 DNA is TGCAGTGCTAGAGATTGGGGACAGAGCGAAAAACTGTTTTTT. It yields the protein CSARDWGQSEKLFF.

The table lists this clonotype with many counts. The chain is built from TRBV11-3 and TRBJ2-6; D perhaps matches TRBD2 (6 bases). The CDR3 has 15 amino acids. The V gene lost 10 bases and the J gene lost 2 bases, with 15 bases spanning the gap. Germline V gene lookup returns CDR1 SGHNT and CDR2 YENEEA. CDR3 residues: CATMTGGTGANVLTF. In DNA form, the CDR3 reads TGTGCCACCATGACCGGCGGGACTGGGGCCAACGTCCTGACTTTC.

This clonotype was seen a handful of times. The V and J genes are TRBV18 and TRBJ1-1, with TRBD1 identical over 7 bases. The CDR3 spans 14 residues. Per the germline V gene, CDR1 is KGHSH and CDR2 is LQKENI. Germline trimming cut 4 bases from V and 5 bases from J; bases unmatched to any gene: 7. Written as DNA, the CDR3 is TGTGCCAGCTCACGAGGGGGCGCCGGGACTGAAGCTTTCTTT. It specifies CASSRGGAGTEAFF. The variable domain in full, completed from reference TRBV18 and TRBJ1-1, reads NAGVMQNPRHLVRRRGQEARLRCSPMKGHSHVYWYRQLPEEGLKFMVYLQKENIIDESGMPKERFSAEFPKEGPSILRIQQVVRGDSAAYFCASSRGGAGTEAFFGQGTRLTVV.

This clonotype was detected only once. The chain carries TRBV5-4 and TRBJ2-7; 11 nucleotides match TRBD2. This CDR3 comprises 14 residues. V gave up 6 bases and J gave up 5 bases; unmatched junction bases: 7. Germline values: CDR1 SGHNT, CDR2 YYREEE (reference sequence). CDR3 region: CASKLAGVDNEQYF. CDR3 coding DNA: TGTGCCAGCAAACTAGCGGGAGTCGACAACGAGCAGTACTTC.

The chain couples TRBV30 to TRBJ2-5, with no clear D. Between the trimmed V and J ends, which lost 0 bases and 1 base, there was a span of 12 bases. This CDR3 is built from 15 residues. Germline V gives CDR1 GTSNPN, CDR2 SVGIG (reference sequence). CDR3 loop: CAWSVYNPGQETQYF. CDR3 DNA: TGTGCCTGGAGTGTATACAACCCCGGCCAAGAGACCCAGTACTTC.

This clonotype was picked up many times. V gene TRBV28 combines with J gene TRBJ2-5; D may be TRBD1 (6 bases). Trimming removed 8 bases from V and 7 bases from J, with 20 bases in between. CDR3 length: 14 amino acids. Germline V gene data show CDR1 as MDHEN and CDR2 as SYDVKM. For the CDR3, the DNA is TGTGCCAGCTCGACCGGGACAACCCCATGGACCCAGTACTTC. It yields the protein CASSTGTTPWTQYF.

This sequence joins TRBV7-6 and TRBJ2-1; unclear D gene. The CDR3 consists of 15 residues. Between the trimmed V and J ends, which lost 1 base and 6 bases, there was a span of 13 bases. Germline V gives CDR1 SGHVS, CDR2 FNYEAQ. CDR3 in amino acids: CASSLEARPFNEQFF. DNA of the CDR3: TGTGCCAGCAGCTTAGAGGCTAGACCCTTCAATGAGCAGTTCTTC.

This clonotype was seen a handful of times. This chain joins TRBV28 and TRBJ2-2; 7 nucleotides match TRBD1. Germline V gene lookup returns CDR1 MDHEN and CDR2 SYDVKM. J lost 1 base, V lost 10 bases, and 6 bases had no gene match. The CDR3 extends over 14 amino acids. The CDR3 DNA sequence: TGTGCCATAGAGTACAGGGGGAACACCGGGGAGCTGTTTTTT. It is translated as CAIEYRGNTGELFF. The full variable domain, completed using reference TRBV28 and TRBJ2-2, is DVKVTQSSRYLVKRTGEKVFLECVQDMDHENMFWYRQDPGLGLRLIYFSYDVKMKEKGDIPEGYSVSREKKERFSLILESASTNQTSMYLCAIEYRGNTGELFFGEGSRLTVL.

The J gene is TRBJ2-7, the V gene TRBV6-1; D is unclear. V was trimmed by 1 base and J by 0 bases, leaving 4 bases between them. CDR3 size: 13 residues. The germline V gene encodes CDR1 MNHNS and CDR2 SASEGT. CDR3 in amino acids: CASSEGISYEQYF. The CDR3 nucleotides read TGTGCCAGCAGTGAAGGAATCTCCTACGAGCAGTACTTC.